This is a list of T cell receptor beta chains from one sample in a study of T cell responses to AZD1222 COVID-19 vaccine. This table comes from immunoSEQ multiplex PCR, and its TCRdb copy is limited to in-frame clones, with some not included. Among roughly 93,000 clones listed, 80% to 90% were seen once. The source was peripheral blood, collected on day 0 of AZD1222 vaccination. The receptors derive from an adult in good health. The CDR3 runs from the conserved cysteine through the conserved F or W. The D gene is left open where the match is weak. Expanded clones are given a class, and other clones once, few, many or no size at all.

v_call	j_call	clone_size	d_call	cdr3_nt	cdr3_aa
TRBV5-4	TRBJ1-6	few	.	TGTGCCAGCAGCTTGGAGGGAAGAGGATCACCCCTCCACTTT	CASSLEGRGSPLHF
TRBV2	TRBJ2-3	.	TRBD1	TGTGCCAGCAGTGGCGGACAGGGGCCTTTCGATACGCAGTATTTT	CASSGGQGPFDTQYF
TRBV11-2	TRBJ1-1	.	.	TGTGCCAGCAGCTTCGGGGCTACCGAAGCTTTCTTT	CASSFGATEAFF
TRBV29-1	TRBJ1-4	.	.	TGCAGCGGCCTAATCGGGAATAATGAAAAACTGTTTTTT	CSGLIGNNEKLFF
TRBV5-1	TRBJ1-5	.	.	TGCGCCAGCAGCTTGGGGGGGACCCACAATCAGCCCCAGCATTTT	CASSLGGTHNQPQHF
TRBV27	TRBJ1-1	.	.	TGTGCCAGCAGTTTCGGCAGGGGACATACTGAAGCTTTCTTT	CASSFGRGHTEAFF
TRBV19	TRBJ1-1	.	.	TGTGCTAGTGGGAACAGGGAGAACACTGAAGCTTTCTTT	CASGNRENTEAFF
TRBV27	TRBJ2-7	.	.	TGTGCCAGCAGTATCAGGGTGCCCGGGGTATTTGAGCAGTACTTC	CASSIRVPGVFEQYF
TRBV7-9	TRBJ1-1	once	.	TGTGCCAGCAGCCCCGGACAGATAATGAACACTGAAGCTTTCTTT	CASSPGQIMNTEAFF
TRBV12-3/TRBV12-4	TRBJ1-2	.	.	TGTGCCAGCAGTTTCCAGGGCATTGGCTACACCTTC	CASSFQGIGYTF
TRBV29-1	TRBJ1-2	.	TRBD1	TGCAGCTTCCGGGACAGGGGCGTGGATGGCTACACCTTC	CSFRDRGVDGYTF
TRBV6-5	TRBJ1-4	.	TRBD1	TGTGCCAGCAGGGCACCAGGGGGTAATGAAAAACTGTTTTTT	CASRAPGGNEKLFF
TRBV19	TRBJ1-1	.	.	TGTGCCAGTAACGGGGTTATGAACACTGAAGCTTTCTTT	CASNGVMNTEAFF
TRBV2	TRBJ1-4	.	TRBD1	TGTGCCAGCAGTACCCGACAGGGGGCTCAAAAACTGTTTTTT	CASSTRQGAQKLFF
TRBV30	TRBJ1-1	.	.	TGTGCCTGGAGTGGCCAGGGGACCACTGAAGCTTTCTTT	CAWSGQGTTEAFF
TRBV6-2/TRBV6-3	TRBJ2-5	.	.	TGTGCCAGCAGTTATCATGAGACCCAGTACTTC	CASSYHETQYF
TRBV6-5	TRBJ2-7	.	.	TGTGCCAGCAGTCTCTCAGGGGAGGTTGGCTACGAGCAGTACTTC	CASSLSGEVGYEQYF
TRBV6-5	TRBJ1-4	.	.	TGTGCCAGCAGTTACTCGGGGCAGCTTAATGAAAAACTGTTTTTT	CASSYSGQLNEKLFF
TRBV27	TRBJ2-3	.	.	TGTGCCAGCAGCCTTGACCCCTGGTGGCCCGATACGCAGTATTTT	CASSLDPWWPDTQYF
TRBV28	TRBJ2-7	.	.	TGTGCCAGCAGTACCCTGTACCAGGCTTTCTACGAGCAGTACTTC	CASSTLYQAFYEQYF
TRBV19	TRBJ1-4	once	.	TGTGCCAGTAGTATGAGTAGCGTGGGCGAAAAACTGTTTTTT	CASSMSSVGEKLFF
TRBV9	TRBJ2-1	few	TRBD2	TGTGCCAGCAGCCTGCAAGCGGGGGGTCCTAGTGAGCAGTTCTTC	CASSLQAGGPSEQFF
TRBV7-2	TRBJ2-2	.	TRBD2	TGTGCCAGCAGTCCGACTAGCGGGGGCATCATCGGGGAGCTGTTTTTT	CASSPTSGGIIGELFF
TRBV3-1/TRBV3-2	TRBJ1-6	.	.	TGTGCCAGCAGCCAGGCAGGGAGGGTGGGGAATTCACCCCTCCACTTT	CASSQAGRVGNSPLHF
TRBV4-1	TRBJ1-6	.	.	TGCGCCAGCAGCCAAGGGGGTTCACCCCTCCACTTT	CASSQGGSPLHF
TRBV2	TRBJ1-2	.	.	TGTGCCAGCAAACCACAGGCATACGGCTATGGCTACACCTTC	CASKPQAYGYGYTF
TRBV4-1	TRBJ1-6	.	.	TGCGCCAGCAGCCAAGATCGAGGGGTATCGCCCCTCCACTTT	CASSQDRGVSPLHF
TRBV5-6	TRBJ2-1	.	.	TGTGCCAGCAGCTTGGTACAGATCTCCTACAATGAGCAGTTCTTC	CASSLVQISYNEQFF
TRBV19	TRBJ1-6	.	TRBD1	TGTGCCAGTAGCGGACAGGCTTCACCCCTCCACTTT	CASSGQASPLHF
TRBV6-5	TRBJ1-2	.	.	TGTGCCAGCAGTTACTTAGGCCAGCGGTACAAGGATGGCTACACCTTC	CASSYLGQRYKDGYTF
TRBV19	TRBJ2-3	.	TRBD1	TGTGCCAGTAGTGACCAGGGGGCCCCGCCAGATACGCAGTATTTT	CASSDQGAPPDTQYF
TRBV7-2	TRBJ1-3	.	.	TGTGCCAGCAGCTCCGTCCCGGGACATGGAAACACCATATATTTT	CASSSVPGHGNTIYF
TRBV19	TRBJ1-3	.	.	TGTGCCACCAGGCAGCAGTTCTCTGGAAACACCATATATTTT	CATRQQFSGNTIYF
TRBV10-3	TRBJ1-3	.	.	TGTGCCATCAGTGGACAGGTTAATGGAGACACCATATATTTT	CAISGQVNGDTIYF
TRBV7-2	TRBJ1-1	.	.	TGTGCCAGCAGCTTAGATGAGGAGACTGAAGCTTTCTTT	CASSLDEETEAFF
TRBV15	TRBJ2-5	.	.	TGTGCCACCAGCAGAGGTGGGGCCAAGACCCAGTACTTC	CATSRGGAKTQYF
TRBV19	TRBJ1-2	.	.	TGTGCCAGTAGTATTCAGGGCAGGGGCTATGGCTACACCTTC	CASSIQGRGYGYTF
TRBV3-1/TRBV3-2	TRBJ2-3	few	.	TGTGCCAGCAGCCCAGCCACGAGCGGACCTAGCACAGATACGCAGTATTTT	CASSPATSGPSTDTQYF
TRBV9	TRBJ2-1	.	.	TGTGCCAGCAGCCCAGACGGGATTTACAATGAGCAGTTCTTC	CASSPDGIYNEQFF
TRBV14	TRBJ2-1	.	.	TGTGCCAGCAGCCAAGAAAGGACGGTGGGTGAGCAGTTCTTC	CASSQERTVGEQFF
TRBV6-1	TRBJ2-1	once	TRBD2	TGTGCCAGCAGTGACCCTAGCGGGGGGGCCTTCTACAATGAGCAGTTCTTC	CASSDPSGGAFYNEQFF
TRBV6-6	TRBJ1-4	few	.	TGTGCCAGCAGTTACCAAGGGTTGGATGAAAAACTGTTTTTT	CASSYQGLDEKLFF
TRBV12-5	TRBJ2-2	.	TRBD1	TGTGCTAGTGGTTCTTCAGGGGGCGCGAACACCGGGGAGCTGTTTTTT	CASGSSGGANTGELFF
TRBV6-2/TRBV6-3	TRBJ2-5	.	.	TGTGCCAGCAGTTACTTCGGGTCAGGGTCACCCAGGAAGTCCCAGTACTTC	CASSYFGSGSPRKSQYF
TRBV7-8	TRBJ1-3	.	TRBD1	TGTGCCAGCAGCTGGGACAGGGCCTTCTCTGGAAACACCATATATTTT	CASSWDRAFSGNTIYF
TRBV19	TRBJ2-1	.	.	TGTGCCAGTAGTATAGGAGGCGCGGACCAGACCAATGAGCAGTTCTTC	CASSIGGADQTNEQFF
TRBV2	TRBJ1-2	.	.	TGTGCCAGCAGGGATCGGCAACTTTATGGCTACACCTTC	CASRDRQLYGYTF
TRBV15	TRBJ1-1	.	TRBD1	TGTGCCACTAAAGACAGGGGGGTCGCTGAAGCTTTCTTT	CATKDRGVAEAFF
TRBV18	TRBJ2-7	.	.	TGTGCCAGCTCCCCCACCAGCTCCTACGAGCAGTACTTC	CASSPTSSYEQYF
TRBV5-1	TRBJ1-1	.	.	TGCGCCAGCAGCGGAATTGATGTGGGAAACACTGAAGCTTTCTTT	CASSGIDVGNTEAFF
TRBV18	TRBJ1-2	many	.	TGTGCCAGCTCACCACCGAGAGGGTTATCCTATGGCTACACCTTC	CASSPPRGLSYGYTF
TRBV5-1	TRBJ1-2	.	TRBD1	TGCGCCAGCAGCCGGGACAGGGGAAGCGGCTACACCTTC	CASSRDRGSGYTF